The 14 T cell receptor beta chains reported below all come from one sample, sequenced in a study of T cell responses to AZD1222 COVID-19 vaccine. The table came from immunoSEQ multiplex PCR; TCRdb's copy has only in-frame clones and leaves some out. Of roughly 140,000 clones in the sample, 75% to 90% were seen once. Here the sequenced sample was peripheral blood, taken on day 0 of AZD1222 vaccination. Receptors originate from an adult in good health.

This chain uses TRBV28 with TRBJ1-1, with D hard to call. V gave up 8 bases and J gave up 1 base, with 5 bases separating them. Germline lookup yields CDR1 MDHEN and CDR2 SYDVKM. This CDR3 has 11 amino acids. CDR3 residues: CASHRNTEAFF. CDR3 DNA: TGTGCCAGCCACCGGAACACTGAAGCTTTCTTT.

The chain links TRBV28 to TRBJ1-2; D unresolved. Germline CDR1 and CDR2: MDHEN and SYDVKM. Trimming removed 4 bases from V and 0 bases from J, with 3 bases in between. This CDR3 spans 12 amino acids. The CDR3 nucleotides read TGTGCCAGCAGTTGGGCTAACTATGGCTACACCTTC. It encodes CASSWANYGYTF.

The chain uses TRBV9 and TRBJ2-1; the D gene is possibly TRBD2 (6 bases). This CDR3 has 15 amino acids. CDR1 SGDLS and CDR2 YYNGEE come from the germline V gene. V was cut by 0 bases and J by 6 bases, with 13 bases left in between. CDR3 sequence (DNA): TGTGCCAGCAGCGTAGAGGCGGGGTGGGGCAATGAGCAGTTCTTC. Encoded protein: CASSVEAGWGNEQFF.

The V call is TRBV6-4, the J call TRBJ2-3; D unclear. The germline gives CDR1 MRHNA, CDR2 SNTAGT. V gave up 2 bases and J gave up 7 bases, with 4 bases separating them. The CDR3 consists of 11 residues. CDR3 sequence (DNA): TGTGCCAGCAGTGACCACTATACGCAGTATTTT. Protein sequence: CASSDHYTQYF.

The J gene is TRBJ2-7, the V gene TRBV15, with D tentatively TRBD2 (5 bases). The CDR3 runs 15 residues. The V gene's germline CDR1 is LNHNV and CDR2 YYDKDF (reference sequence). V lost 0 bases and J lost 2, with 11 bases in between. The CDR3 region has the DNA TGTGCCACCAGCAGAGATCGTTCGGGGACCTACGAGCAGTACTTC. The encoded protein is CATSRDRSGTYEQYF.

In this sample, this clone turned up a few times. The CDR3 here is CASSLQPLNEKLFF. The CDR3 coding sequence is TGCGCCAGCAGCTTGCAGCCTCTTAATGAAAAACTGTTTTTT. The chain carries TRBV5-1 and TRBJ1-4; D is unclear. In germline, CDR1 is SGHRS, CDR2 YFSETQ. CDR3 length: 14 amino acids. The V gene lost 1 base and the J gene lost 4 bases, with 8 bases spanning the gap.

The rearrangement uses TRBV7-9 and TRBJ2-5; TRBD1 aligns across 7 bases. The V and J ends lost 1 base and 0 bases, in that order; junction bases with no gene match: 5. The CDR3 runs 16 residues. The germline V gene has CDR1 SEHNR and CDR2 FQNEAQ (reference sequence). This CDR3 is CASSLVIGTDQETQYF. The CDR3 DNA follows: TGTGCCAGCAGCTTAGTGATTGGGACAGACCAAGAGACCCAGTACTTC.

The V call is TRBV19, the J call TRBJ1-6; possible D gene TRBD1, 5 bases. Germline V lookup: CDR1 LNHDA, CDR2 SQIVND (reference sequence). V was trimmed by 5 bases and J by 6 bases, leaving 14 bases between them. CDR3 length: 15 amino acids. CDR3 in amino acids: CASSPWDGLNSPLHF. The CDR3 DNA follows: TGTGCCAGTAGTCCCTGGGACGGACTTAATTCACCCCTCCACTTT.

In the case of this clone: Other DNA sequences of this sample code for an identical CDR3. V and J are TRBV6-1 and TRBJ1-5; 8 bases agree with TRBD1. The CDR3 loop spans 15 amino acids. V dropped 3 bases and J dropped 3; count of bases not matched to a gene: 4. Germline V gene sequence: CDR1 MNHNS, CDR2 SASEGT. The CDR3, as DNA: TGTGCCAGCAGTGACCGGGGACAGGTCAATCAGCCCCAGCATTTT. Its protein is CASSDRGQVNQPQHF.

This clone was detected only once. Other DNA sequences from this sample encode an identical CDR3 as well. The CDR3: CASSLAGQPQHF. The CDR3 nucleotides read TGTGCCAGCAGCTTAGCGGGACAGCCCCAGCATTTT. This rearrangement joins TRBV7-2 to TRBJ1-5; D gene ambiguous. The ends were cut back, 0 bases at V and 7 bases at J, with 4 bases in the middle. The germline gives CDR1 SGHTA, CDR2 FQGNSA. This CDR3 has 12 residues. Full variable domain (remainder filled in from reference TRBV7-2 and TRBJ1-5): GAGVSQSPSNKVTEKGKDVELRCDPISGHTALYWYRQSLGQGLEFLIYFQGNSAPDKSGLPSDRFSAERTGGSVSTLTIQRTQQEDSAVYLCASSLAGQPQHFGDGTRLSIL.

The J gene is TRBJ2-7, the V gene TRBV25-1; no definite D call. Germline CDR1 MGHDK, CDR2 SYGVNS. The CDR3 length is 16 residues. V was clipped by 2 bases and J by 0 bases, with 14 bases between them. The CDR3 loop reads CASSEGSTTASYEQYF. For the CDR3, the DNA is TGTGCCAGCAGTGAAGGTAGCACCACAGCCTCCTACGAGCAGTACTTC.

The rearrangement uses TRBV7-9 and TRBJ2-4; D not certain. The ends were cut back, 5 bases at V and 6 bases at J, with 17 bases in the middle. CDR3 size: 15 residues. Germline values: CDR1 SEHNR, CDR2 FQNEAQ (reference sequence). The CDR3 DNA sequence: TGTGCCAGCAGCCCGAGCAAGGGTAGCATAAACATTCAGTACTTC. Its protein is CASSPSKGSINIQYF.

As regards this clone: The sample carries other DNA sequences with the same CDR3. The gene calls are TRBV5-4 and TRBJ1-2; no definite D call. Germline CDR1 and CDR2: SGHNT and YYREEE (reference sequence). V lost 0 bases and J 1 base, leaving 10 bases between the germline ends. CDR3 length: 15 residues. CDR3 sequence: CASSLAGGSNYGYTF. Written as DNA, the CDR3 is TGTGCCAGCAGCTTGGCCGGAGGGAGTAACTATGGCTACACCTTC. Combining the CDR3 with reference TRBV5-4 and TRBJ1-2 gives the whole variable domain ETGVTQSPTHLIKTRGQQVTLRCSSQSGHNTVSWYQQALGQGPQFIFQYYREEENGRGNFPPRFSGLQFPNYSSELNVNALELDDSALYLCASSLAGGSNYGYTFGSGTRLTVV.

The chain recombines TRBV30 with TRBJ2-7, with D unclear. The CDR3 spans 12 residues. CDR1 and CDR2 from the germline V gene are GTSNPN and SVGIG (reference sequence). Trimming stripped 4 bases from V and 2 bases from J, with 9 bases between. In DNA, the CDR3 is TGTGCCTGGACCAGAGGAACCTACGAGCAGTACTTC. Translation: CAWTRGTYEQYF. Combining the CDR3 with reference TRBV30 and TRBJ2-7 gives the whole variable domain SQTIHQWPATLVQPVGSPLSLECTVEGTSNPNLYWYRQAAGRGLQLLFYSVGIGQISSEVPQNLSASRPQDRQFILSSKKLLLSDSGFYLCAWTRGTYEQYFGPGTRLTVT.